Given below is one T cell receptor beta chain in context. Clones were sequenced by immunoSEQ multiplex PCR, and TCRdb holds only the in-frame ones, with some missing. The sample includes some 77,000 clones, 85% to 95% seen only once; the top ten take around 2.6%. The data were obtained in a study of T cell changes during pregnancy in multiple sclerosis. Germline V gene data show CDR1 as SGHNT and CDR2 as YYREEE (reference sequence). The V gene end was trimmed by 5 bases and the J gene end by 7 bases; junction bases not matched to a gene: 8. CDR3 length: 15 amino acids. The chain is built from TRBV5-4 and TRBJ2-3; 12 nucleotides agree with TRBD2. The specimen was peripheral blood, collected after pregnancy. This clonotype was obtained from a female donor in good health, enrolled as a control in a pregnancy study. The CDR3: CASRSGTSGPYTQYF. The DNA of the CDR3 is TGTGCCAGCAGATCCGGGACTAGCGGGCCCTATACGCAGTATTTT.